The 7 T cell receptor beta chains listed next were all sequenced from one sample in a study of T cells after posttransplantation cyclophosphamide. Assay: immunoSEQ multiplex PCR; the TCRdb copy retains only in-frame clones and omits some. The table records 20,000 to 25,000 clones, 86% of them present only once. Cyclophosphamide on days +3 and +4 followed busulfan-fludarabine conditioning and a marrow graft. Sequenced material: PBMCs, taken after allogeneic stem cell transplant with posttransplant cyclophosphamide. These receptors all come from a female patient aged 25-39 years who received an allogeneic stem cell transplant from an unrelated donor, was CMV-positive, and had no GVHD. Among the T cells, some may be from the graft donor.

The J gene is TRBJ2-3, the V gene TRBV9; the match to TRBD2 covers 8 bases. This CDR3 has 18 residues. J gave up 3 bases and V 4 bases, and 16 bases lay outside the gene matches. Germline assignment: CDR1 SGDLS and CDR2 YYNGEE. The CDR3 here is CASSSVAALAGGTDTQYF. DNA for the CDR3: TGTGCCAGCAGCTCCGTGGCCGCTCTTGCGGGGGGAACAGATACGCAGTATTTT.

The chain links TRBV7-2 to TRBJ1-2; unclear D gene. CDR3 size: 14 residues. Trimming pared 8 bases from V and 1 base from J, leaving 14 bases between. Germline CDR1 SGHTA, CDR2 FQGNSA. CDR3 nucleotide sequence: TGTGCCAGCGGTTCAGACAATGTTAACTATGGCTACACCTTC. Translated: CASGSDNVNYGYTF.

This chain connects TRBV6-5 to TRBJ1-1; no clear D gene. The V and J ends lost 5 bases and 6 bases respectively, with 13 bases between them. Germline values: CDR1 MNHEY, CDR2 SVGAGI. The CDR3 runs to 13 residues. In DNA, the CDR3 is TGTGCCAGCAGTGTCACAGCCTTCTCTGAAGCTTTCTTT. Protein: CASSVTAFSEAFF.

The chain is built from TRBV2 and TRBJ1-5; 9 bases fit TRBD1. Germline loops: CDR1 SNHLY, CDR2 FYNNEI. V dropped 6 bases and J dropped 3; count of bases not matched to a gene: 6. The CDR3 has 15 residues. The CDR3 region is CASRSGTGYNQPQHF. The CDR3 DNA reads TGTGCCAGCAGGTCCGGGACAGGGTACAATCAGCCCCAGCATTTT.

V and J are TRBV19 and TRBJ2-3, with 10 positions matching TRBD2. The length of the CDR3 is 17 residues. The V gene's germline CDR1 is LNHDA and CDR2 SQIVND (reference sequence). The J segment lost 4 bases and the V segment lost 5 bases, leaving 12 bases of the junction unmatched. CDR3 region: CASSRRGAGGFSDTQYF. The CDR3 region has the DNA TGTGCCAGTAGTCGGAGGGGAGCGGGGGGGTTTTCAGATACGCAGTATTTT.

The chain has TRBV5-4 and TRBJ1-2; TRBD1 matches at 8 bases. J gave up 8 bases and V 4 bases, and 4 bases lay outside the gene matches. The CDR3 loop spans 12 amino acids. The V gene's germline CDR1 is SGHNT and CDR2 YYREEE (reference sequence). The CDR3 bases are TGTGCCAGCAGCCCACAGGGGGACGGCTACACCTTC. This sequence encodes CASSPQGDGYTF. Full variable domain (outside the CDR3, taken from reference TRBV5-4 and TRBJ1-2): ETGVTQSPTHLIKTRGQQVTLRCSSQSGHNTVSWYQQALGQGPQFIFQYYREEENGRGNFPPRFSGLQFPNYSSELNVNALELDDSALYLCASSPQGDGYTFGSGTRLTVV.

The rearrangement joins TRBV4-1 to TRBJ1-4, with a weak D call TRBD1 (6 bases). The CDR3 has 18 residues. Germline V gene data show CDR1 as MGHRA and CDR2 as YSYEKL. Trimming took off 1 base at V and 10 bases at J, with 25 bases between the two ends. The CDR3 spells CASSQVRGSKGLNTKLFF. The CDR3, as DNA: TGCGCCAGCAGCCAAGTAAGGGGGTCTAAAGGGCTGAATACAAAACTGTTTTTT.